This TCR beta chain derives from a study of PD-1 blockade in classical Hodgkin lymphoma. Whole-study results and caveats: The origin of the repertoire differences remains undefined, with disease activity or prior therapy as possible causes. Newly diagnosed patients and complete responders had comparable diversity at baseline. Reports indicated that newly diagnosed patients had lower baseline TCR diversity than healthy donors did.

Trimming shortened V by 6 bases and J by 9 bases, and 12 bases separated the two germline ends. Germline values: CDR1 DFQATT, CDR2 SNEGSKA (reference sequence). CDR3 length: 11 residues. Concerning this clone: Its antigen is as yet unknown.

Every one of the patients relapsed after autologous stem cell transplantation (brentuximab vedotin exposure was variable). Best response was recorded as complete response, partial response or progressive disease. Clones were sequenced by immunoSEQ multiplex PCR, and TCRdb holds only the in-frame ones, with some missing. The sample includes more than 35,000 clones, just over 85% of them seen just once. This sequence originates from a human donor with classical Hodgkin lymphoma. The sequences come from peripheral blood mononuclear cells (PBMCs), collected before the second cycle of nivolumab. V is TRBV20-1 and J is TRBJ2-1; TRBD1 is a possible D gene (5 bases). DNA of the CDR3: TGCAGTGCCACAGGATCCCTTGAGCAGTTCTTC. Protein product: CSATGSLEQFF.